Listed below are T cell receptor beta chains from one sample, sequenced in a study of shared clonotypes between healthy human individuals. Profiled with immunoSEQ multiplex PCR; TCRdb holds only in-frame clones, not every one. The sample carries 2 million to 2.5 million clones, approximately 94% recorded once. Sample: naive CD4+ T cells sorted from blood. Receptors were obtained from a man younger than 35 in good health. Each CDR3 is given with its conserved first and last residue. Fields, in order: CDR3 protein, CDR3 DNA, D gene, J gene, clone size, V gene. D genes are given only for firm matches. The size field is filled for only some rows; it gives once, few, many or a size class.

CDR3aa: CASRQQGIGNQPQHF
CDR3nt: TGTGCCAGCAGGCAACAGGGAATAGGCAATCAGCCCCAGCATTTT
d_gene: .
j_gene: TRBJ1-5
abundance: .
v_gene: TRBV2

CDR3aa: CASSTLESSPLHF
CDR3nt: TGTGCCAGCAGTACCCTTGAAAGTTCACCCCTCCACTTT
d_gene: .
j_gene: TRBJ1-6
abundance: .
v_gene: TRBV6-6

CDR3aa: CASSPSTSAGQETQYF
CDR3nt: TGCGCCAGCAGTCCCTCGACCTCAGCTGGGCAAGAGACCCAGTACTTC
d_gene: .
j_gene: TRBJ2-5
abundance: once
v_gene: TRBV5-1

CDR3aa: CASSSLQGNTEAFF
CDR3nt: TGCGCCAGCAGCTCCCTACAGGGAAACACTGAAGCTTTCTTT
d_gene: .
j_gene: TRBJ1-1
abundance: .
v_gene: TRBV5-1

CDR3aa: CASQDQGTGNSPLHF
CDR3nt: TGTGCCAGCCAAGACCAGGGTACTGGTAATTCACCCCTCCACTTT
d_gene: .
j_gene: TRBJ1-6
abundance: .
v_gene: TRBV18

CDR3aa: CASSLGTSGFADTQYF
CDR3nt: TGTGCCAGCAGCTTAGGGACTAGCGGATTCGCAGATACGCAGTATTTT
d_gene: TRBD2
j_gene: TRBJ2-3
abundance: .
v_gene: TRBV11-3

CDR3aa: CATSWGLASTDTQYF
CDR3nt: TGTGCCACCAGCTGGGGACTAGCGAGCACAGATACGCAGTATTTT
d_gene: TRBD2
j_gene: TRBJ2-3
abundance: once
v_gene: TRBV15

CDR3aa: CATGVGTDTF
CDR3nt: TGTGCCACCGGGGTAGGGACGGACACCTTC
d_gene: .
j_gene: TRBJ1-2
abundance: .
v_gene: TRBV7-9

CDR3aa: CASSEATGMGYTF
CDR3nt: TGTGCCAGCAGTGAAGCGACGGGGATGGGCTACACCTTC
d_gene: .
j_gene: TRBJ1-2
abundance: few
v_gene: TRBV6-1

CDR3aa: CASLLPRSCSYNEQFF
CDR3nt: TGTGCCAGCTTACTTCCACGCAGCTGCTCCTACAATGAGCAGTTCTTC
d_gene: .
j_gene: TRBJ2-1
abundance: .
v_gene: TRBV6-4

CDR3aa: CASSAGLAYEQYF
CDR3nt: TGCGCCAGCAGCGCGGGGTTAGCCTACGAGCAGTACTTC
d_gene: .
j_gene: TRBJ2-7
abundance: .
v_gene: TRBV5-1

CDR3aa: CASSVLGQGWAGELFF
CDR3nt: TGTGCCAGCAGCGTATTGGGACAGGGATGGGCCGGGGAGCTGTTTTTT
d_gene: TRBD1
j_gene: TRBJ2-2
abundance: .
v_gene: TRBV9

CDR3aa: CAISSRAGEGEKLFF
CDR3nt: TGTGCCATCAGTTCCCGGGCAGGGGAAGGTGAAAAACTGTTTTTT
d_gene: .
j_gene: TRBJ1-4
abundance: .
v_gene: TRBV10-3

CDR3aa: CASSPPPIRHEQFF
CDR3nt: TGTGCCAGCAGCCCCCCCCCGATAAGACATGAGCAGTTCTTC
d_gene: .
j_gene: TRBJ2-1
abundance: .
v_gene: TRBV12-1

CDR3aa: CASSPGTVQNIQYF
CDR3nt: TGTGCCAGCAGCCCCGGGACAGTCCAAAACATTCAGTACTTC
d_gene: TRBD1
j_gene: TRBJ2-4
abundance: once
v_gene: TRBV7-2

CDR3aa: CASTWRGGQETQYF
CDR3nt: TGTGCCAGCACCTGGAGGGGGGGGCAAGAGACCCAGTACTTC
d_gene: .
j_gene: TRBJ2-5
abundance: .
v_gene: TRBV5-4

CDR3aa: CASSQAVGRLNYGYTF
CDR3nt: TGTGCCAGCAGCCAAGCTGTGGGCCGGCTCAACTATGGCTACACCTTC
d_gene: .
j_gene: TRBJ1-2
abundance: .
v_gene: TRBV14

CDR3aa: CASSFRATAVSRQYF
CDR3nt: TGTGCCAGCAGTTTTAGGGCCACAGCTGTAAGTAGGCAGTACTTC
d_gene: .
j_gene: TRBJ2-7
abundance: .
v_gene: TRBV28

CDR3aa: CASSLPGEYGYEQYF
CDR3nt: TGTGCCAGCAGCTTACCGGGGGAGTACGGCTACGAGCAGTACTTC
d_gene: .
j_gene: TRBJ2-7
abundance: .
v_gene: TRBV7-9

CDR3aa: CASSLGSQGFSDTQYF
CDR3nt: TGTGCCAGCAGCTTAGGGTCGCAGGGGTTTTCAGATACGCAGTATTTT
d_gene: .
j_gene: TRBJ2-3
abundance: .
v_gene: TRBV7-9

CDR3aa: CASSPGTGGSYEQYF
CDR3nt: TGTGCCAGCAGCCCCGGGACAGGGGGCTCCTACGAGCAGTACTTC
d_gene: TRBD1
j_gene: TRBJ2-7
abundance: .
v_gene: TRBV13

CDR3aa: CASSPRTGEAFF
CDR3nt: TGTGCCAGCAGCCCCCGGACAGGAGAAGCTTTCTTT
d_gene: TRBD1
j_gene: TRBJ1-1
abundance: once
v_gene: TRBV11-2

CDR3aa: CASSYKGGGYTF
CDR3nt: TGTGCCAGCAGTTACAAAGGAGGGGGCTACACCTTC
d_gene: .
j_gene: TRBJ1-2
abundance: .
v_gene: TRBV6-5

CDR3aa: CASSLAAASTDTQYF
CDR3nt: TGTGCCAGCAGCTTAGCGGCGGCTAGCACAGATACGCAGTATTTT
d_gene: .
j_gene: TRBJ2-3
abundance: .
v_gene: TRBV7-9

CDR3aa: CASSEGDRGPVRETQYF
CDR3nt: TGTGCCAGCAGTGAAGGGGACAGGGGCCCGGTTCGAGAGACCCAGTACTTC
d_gene: TRBD1
j_gene: TRBJ2-5
abundance: .
v_gene: TRBV2

CDR3aa: CASSQGPGNEQFF
CDR3nt: TGCGCCAGCAGCCAAGGTCCGGGTAATGAGCAGTTCTTC
d_gene: .
j_gene: TRBJ2-1
abundance: .
v_gene: TRBV4-3

CDR3aa: CAISGRGGANEKLFF
CDR3nt: TGTGCCATCAGTGGACGGGGAGGGGCTAATGAAAAACTGTTTTTT
d_gene: .
j_gene: TRBJ1-4
abundance: once
v_gene: TRBV10-3

CDR3aa: CASSYGTGRNSPLHF
CDR3nt: TGTGCCAGCAGTTACGGGACAGGTCGAAATTCACCCCTCCACTTT
d_gene: TRBD1
j_gene: TRBJ1-6
abundance: .
v_gene: TRBV6-6

CDR3aa: CASSQDQGGRAGTGELFF
CDR3nt: TGCGCCAGCAGCCAAGATCAGGGCGGGAGGGCCGGCACCGGGGAGCTGTTTTTT
d_gene: TRBD2
j_gene: TRBJ2-2
abundance: .
v_gene: TRBV4-3

CDR3aa: CASSEGSGTPYNEQFF
CDR3nt: TGTGCCAGCAGTGAAGGCAGCGGGACCCCCTACAATGAGCAGTTCTTC
d_gene: TRBD2
j_gene: TRBJ2-1
abundance: .
v_gene: TRBV6-1

CDR3aa: CASSEAIWGASGELFF
CDR3nt: TGTGCCAGCAGTGAAGCAATCTGGGGGGCGAGCGGGGAGCTGTTTTTT
d_gene: .
j_gene: TRBJ2-2
abundance: .
v_gene: TRBV2

CDR3aa: CASSLGDSPYGYTF
CDR3nt: TGTGCCAGCAGCTTGGGTGACAGTCCCTATGGCTACACCTTC
d_gene: .
j_gene: TRBJ1-2
abundance: .
v_gene: TRBV7-9

CDR3aa: CASSLGLEHEQYF
CDR3nt: TGCGCCAGCAGCTTGGGGCTTGAGCACGAGCAGTACTTC
d_gene: .
j_gene: TRBJ2-7
abundance: .
v_gene: TRBV5-1

CDR3aa: CATSGHVEAFF
CDR3nt: TGTGCCACCTCAGGGCACGTTGAAGCTTTCTTT
d_gene: .
j_gene: TRBJ1-1
abundance: .
v_gene: TRBV10-3

CDR3aa: CASSDRDRDTAGGF
CDR3nt: TGTGCCAGCAGTGACCGGGACAGGGATACAGCCGGCGGCTTC
d_gene: TRBD1
j_gene: TRBJ2-7
abundance: .
v_gene: TRBV6-1

CDR3aa: CASSPILRDSGANVLTF
CDR3nt: TGTGCCAGCTCACCGATCTTGAGGGACTCTGGGGCCAACGTCCTGACTTTC
d_gene: .
j_gene: TRBJ2-6
abundance: .
v_gene: TRBV18

CDR3aa: CASSPGVGTSGKETQYF
CDR3nt: TGTGCCAGCTCACCGGGGGTAGGGACTAGCGGCAAAGAGACCCAGTACTTC
d_gene: TRBD2
j_gene: TRBJ2-5
abundance: .
v_gene: TRBV18

CDR3aa: CASSLEPASGNTIYF
CDR3nt: TGCGCCAGCAGCTTGGAACCGGCCTCTGGAAACACCATATATTTT
d_gene: .
j_gene: TRBJ1-3
abundance: .
v_gene: TRBV5-1

CDR3aa: CASSLVRVEETQYF
CDR3nt: TGTGCCAGCAGCTTAGTCAGGGTGGAGGAGACCCAGTACTTC
d_gene: .
j_gene: TRBJ2-5
abundance: .
v_gene: TRBV7-2

CDR3aa: CASSFGPLETQYF
CDR3nt: TGTGCCAGCAGCTTCGGACCCCTGGAGACCCAGTACTTC
d_gene: .
j_gene: TRBJ2-5
abundance: .
v_gene: TRBV7-8

CDR3aa: CSVVGQGAPKTQYF
CDR3nt: TGCAGCGTTGTTGGGCAGGGGGCTCCAAAGACCCAGTACTTC
d_gene: TRBD1
j_gene: TRBJ2-5
abundance: .
v_gene: TRBV29-1